Sequencing of this T cell receptor beta chain was carried out in a study of cytomegalovirus exposure and HLA in healthy donors. A multiplex PCR was run with 60 Vbeta primers and 13 Jbeta primers. The method was immunoSEQ multiplex PCR; TCRdb's version includes in-frame clones alone and lacks a portion of them. The data contain roughly 250,000 clones, around four fifths of them seen just once; the ten biggest clones take up 1.5% to 2.5%. Sequenced: PBMCs. This clonotype was sampled from a middle-aged woman in good health and CMV-seropositive.

The CDR3: CASSQDRRAGNIQYF. CDR3 DNA sequence: TGTGCCAGCAGCCAGGACCGGAGGGCCGGAAACATTCAGTACTTC. The J gene is TRBJ2-4, the V gene TRBV7-6; maybe TRBD2 (6 bases). The CDR3 totals 15 residues. CDR1 SGHVS and CDR2 FNYEAQ come from the germline V gene. With 5 bases removed from V and 6 bases from J, the gap between germline ends came to 17 bases.